The entry that follows covers one T cell receptor beta chain sequence. This clonotype occurred many times. Its antigen is still unknown. No base-level quality is on record; no much larger clone is a single base apart. Receptor amplification or capture employed UMI-ligation and nested PCR. Four rounds of PCR, run with the SP2 primer together with nested alpha and beta constant region primers, were used to amplify the ligated cDNA. For the blood and skin samples, TCR RNA was reverse transcribed with SuperScript IV using primers for the alpha and beta constant regions. An oligonucleotide carrying the Illumina SP2 primer and a UMI was ligated to the 3' end of the cDNA by means of T4 RNA ligase 1. To prevent hairpin formation, the 12-nucleotide UMI was made up of two random hexamers with an eight-base spacer between them. From the second PCR onward, the TCR alpha and beta chain libraries were handled separately, and dual indexing was used for multiplexing. After pooling, the indexed libraries were analyzed by capillary electrophoresis and sequenced on either an Illumina MiSeq or NextSeq. To boost base diversity and improve cluster recognition, PhiX DNA at about 4.5-8% was spiked into the libraries. For the original study's pipeline: Demultiplexor took UMIs from read 2, joined the UMIs to the TCR sequence from read 1, and separated reads according to sample indices. Decombinator identified V and J genes and V-J junctions, assigning each TCR a five-part identifier including V and J deletions. Collapsinator used UMIs to correct sequencing errors and PCR amplification heterogeneity, yielding UMI-based abundance per TCR. Identifiers were converted to nucleotide sequence by CDR3Translator and translated to amino acids, and CDR3 regions were extracted on the basis of terminal motifs. After normalization to the amount of input RNA, error-corrected alpha and beta TCR counts from blood and skin were compared. TCRdb applied fastp at Q25 and MiXCR to the public reads, then kept only in-frame beta chains. A single entry per CDR3 protein holds the most common genes and DNA from its merged rows. The V and J calls were determined by TCRdb, not by the authors. The sample includes around 33,000 distinct CDR3 sequences, with roughly 7.3% observed a single time. 3.1% of the sample belongs to the ten largest clones.

Its CDR3 holds 12 amino acids, cysteine through phenylalanine. The sequence is cut down to CDR3 DNA, 36 bases in frame from base 1. Germline trimming: 3 bases from V, 13 bases from J; junction bases outside gene matches: 6. Looking up the germline V gene yields CDR1 SGHVS and CDR2 FQNEAQ. In the paper's terms, the treatment or condition label means: skin biopsy from PPD injection site in Mantoux-positive individual. Using 3' ligation of a UMI-containing oligonucleotide to TCR cDNA, the study laid out a robust and sensitive protocol to amplify, sequence and analyze TCRs. In individuals with a positive Mantoux test, tuberculin skin test biopsies were taken from sites that had been injected with PPD. Total RNA was treated with RQ1 DNase, without cell sorting, prior to reverse transcription, with an input of about 1 to 1,100 ng being targeted. Skin biopsy and whole blood libraries were made to test pipeline robustness in samples where T cells form a minority population.

The record originates from a study of naive and memory T cell subsets (dated by TCRdb to about 2017). With respect to the entire study: The figure summarizing the skin biopsy and whole blood samples listed about ten blood donors, 7 tuberculin skin test biopsies and 3 saline control biopsies. Usually PCR2 was run as a SYBR Green qPCR and stopped at a set threshold, although low-input samples could use end-point PCR (approximately 6 cycles) instead. Skin biopsies were taken from tuberculin skin test sites or from saline-injected control sites and were processed for RNA extraction as described before. Overall study outcomes, separate from this receptor: TCR sequences were reportedly recovered from both skin biopsy types, with far more TCRs at tuberculin skin test sites. The paper did not give details on skin biopsy collection and RNA processing but referred to earlier studies for those details. The RNA-based method was acknowledged as potentially sensitive to TCR transcript changes with T cell activation and differentiation. Higher TCR numbers at tuberculin skin test sites were interpreted as T cell infiltration of a delayed type IV hypersensitivity reaction.

This TCR was recovered from an adult in good health. The sample was skin, taken from a tuberculin skin test site. Recombination joined TRBV7-8 with TRBJ2-5, with 9 middle bases fitting TRBD2. The nucleotide sequence reads TGTGCCAGCAGCTTTCTAGCGGGGCTCGGGTACTTC. Its protein reads: CASSFLAGLGYF.